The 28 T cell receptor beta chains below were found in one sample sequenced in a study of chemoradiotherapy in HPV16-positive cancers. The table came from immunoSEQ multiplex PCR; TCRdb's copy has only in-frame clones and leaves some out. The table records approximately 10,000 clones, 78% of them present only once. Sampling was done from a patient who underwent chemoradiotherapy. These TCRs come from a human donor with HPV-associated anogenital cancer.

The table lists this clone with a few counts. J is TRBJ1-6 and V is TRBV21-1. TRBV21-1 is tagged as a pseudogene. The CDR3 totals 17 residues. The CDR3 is CASRPEGTSSYNSPLHF. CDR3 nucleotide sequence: TGTGCCAGCAGACCAGAGGGGACCTCCTCCTATAATTCACCCCTCCACTTT.

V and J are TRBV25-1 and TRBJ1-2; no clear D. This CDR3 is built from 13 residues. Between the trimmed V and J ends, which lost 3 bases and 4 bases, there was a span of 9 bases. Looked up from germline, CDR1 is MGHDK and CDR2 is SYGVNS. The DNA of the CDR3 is TGTGCCAGCAGTGAGAGCAGCTCCTATGGCTACACCTTC. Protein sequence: CASSESSSYGYTF.

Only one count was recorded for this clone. This CDR3 is CASSTRNGDYGYTF. The DNA of the CDR3 is TGTGCCAGCTCAACCAGGAACGGTGACTATGGCTACACCTTC. This chain connects TRBV18 to TRBJ1-2; D gene ambiguous. V was clipped by 5 bases and J by 3 bases, with 13 bases between them. The CDR3 is made up of 14 amino acids. Germline V CDR1 and CDR2: KGHSH, LQKENI.

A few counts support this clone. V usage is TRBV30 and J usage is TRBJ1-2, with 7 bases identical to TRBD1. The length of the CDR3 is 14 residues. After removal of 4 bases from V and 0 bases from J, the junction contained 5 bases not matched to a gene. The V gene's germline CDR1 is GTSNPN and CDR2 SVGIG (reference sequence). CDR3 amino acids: CAWNRDSTNYGYTF. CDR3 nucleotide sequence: TGTGCCTGGAACCGGGACAGCACTAACTATGGCTACACCTTC.

The CDR3 sequence is CSAPSRTGELFF. The CDR3 DNA sequence: TGCAGCGCCCCGAGCCGGACCGGGGAGCTGTTTTTT. The gene calls are TRBV29-1 and TRBJ2-2; D is uncertain. The V and J ends lost 7 bases and 5 bases respectively, with 11 bases between them. The CDR3 spans 12 residues. CDR1 and CDR2 from the germline V gene are SQVTM and ANQGSEA.

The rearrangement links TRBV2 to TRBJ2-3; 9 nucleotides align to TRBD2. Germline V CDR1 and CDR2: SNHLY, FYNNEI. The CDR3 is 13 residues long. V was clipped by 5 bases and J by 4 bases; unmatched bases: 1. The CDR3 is CASSSGGPDTQYF. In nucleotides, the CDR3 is TGTGCCAGCAGTAGCGGGGGGCCAGATACGCAGTATTTT.

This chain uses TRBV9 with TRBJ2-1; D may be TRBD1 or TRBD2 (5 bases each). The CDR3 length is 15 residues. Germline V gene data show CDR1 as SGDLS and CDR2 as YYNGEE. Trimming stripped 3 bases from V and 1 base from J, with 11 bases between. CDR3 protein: CASSAGTASYNEQFF. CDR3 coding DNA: TGTGCCAGCAGCGCTGGGACGGCGTCCTACAATGAGCAGTTCTTC.

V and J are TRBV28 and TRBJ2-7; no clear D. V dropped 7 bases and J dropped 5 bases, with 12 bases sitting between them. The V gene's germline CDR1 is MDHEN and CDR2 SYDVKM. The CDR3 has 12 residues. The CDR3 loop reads CASNSGVHEQYF. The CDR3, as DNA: TGTGCCAGCAACTCAGGAGTCCACGAGCAGTACTTC.

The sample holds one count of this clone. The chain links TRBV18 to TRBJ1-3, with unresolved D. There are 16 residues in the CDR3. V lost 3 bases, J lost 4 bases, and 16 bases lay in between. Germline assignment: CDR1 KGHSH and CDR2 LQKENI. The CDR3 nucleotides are TGTGCCAGCTCACCGGAAGGCAACCCGAGAGGAAACACCATATATTTT. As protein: CASSPEGNPRGNTIYF.

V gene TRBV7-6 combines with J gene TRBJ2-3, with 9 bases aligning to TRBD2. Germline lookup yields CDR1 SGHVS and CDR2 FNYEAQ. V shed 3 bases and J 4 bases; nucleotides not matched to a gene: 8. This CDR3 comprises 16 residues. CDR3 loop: CASSFSGGLMPDTQYF. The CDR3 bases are TGTGCCAGCAGCTTTAGCGGGGGCCTTATGCCAGATACGCAGTATTTT.

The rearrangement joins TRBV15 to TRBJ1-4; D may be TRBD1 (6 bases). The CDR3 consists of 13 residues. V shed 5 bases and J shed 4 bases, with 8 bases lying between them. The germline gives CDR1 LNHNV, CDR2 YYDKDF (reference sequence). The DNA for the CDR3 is TGTGCCACCAGCGACAGGTTTAATGAAAAACTGTTTTTT. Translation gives CATSDRFNEKLFF.

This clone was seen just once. The CDR3 loop is CASSQDNYGYTF. CDR3 coding DNA: TGTGCCAGTAGTCAGGATAACTATGGCTACACCTTC. The V and J genes are TRBV19 and TRBJ1-2, with D hard to call. This CDR3 is 12 amino acids long. The V end lost 5 bases, the J end lost 1 base, and 5 bases lay between the germline ends. The germline V gene has CDR1 LNHDA and CDR2 SQIVND (reference sequence).

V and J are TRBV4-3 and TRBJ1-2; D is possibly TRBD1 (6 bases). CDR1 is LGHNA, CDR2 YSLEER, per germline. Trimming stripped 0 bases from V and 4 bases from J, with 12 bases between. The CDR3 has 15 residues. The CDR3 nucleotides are TGCGCCAGCAGCCAAGAAGGGGGGCAGGGCTATGGCTACACCTTC. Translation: CASSQEGGQGYGYTF.

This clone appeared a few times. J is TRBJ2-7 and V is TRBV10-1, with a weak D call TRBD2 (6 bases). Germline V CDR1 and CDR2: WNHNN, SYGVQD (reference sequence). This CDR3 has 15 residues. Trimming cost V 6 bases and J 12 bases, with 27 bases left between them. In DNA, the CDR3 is TGCGCCAGCAGCGACATACGCGGGACCCATGAGATGGGGTACTTC. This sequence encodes CASSDIRGTHEMGYF.

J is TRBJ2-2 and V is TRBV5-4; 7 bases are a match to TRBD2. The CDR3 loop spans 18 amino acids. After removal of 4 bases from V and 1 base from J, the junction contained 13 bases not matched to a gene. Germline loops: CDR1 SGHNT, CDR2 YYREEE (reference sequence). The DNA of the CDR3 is TGTGCCAGCAGCCCCCCCGGGGGGTCTCGACTGAACACCGGGGAGCTGTTTTTT. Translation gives CASSPPGGSRLNTGELFF.

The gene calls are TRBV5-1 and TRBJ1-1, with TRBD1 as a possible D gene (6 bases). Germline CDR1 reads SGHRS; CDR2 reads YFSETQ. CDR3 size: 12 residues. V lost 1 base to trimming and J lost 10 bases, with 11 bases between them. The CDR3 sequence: CASSLQGKGAFF. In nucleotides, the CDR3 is TGCGCCAGCAGCTTGCAGGGGAAGGGAGCTTTCTTT. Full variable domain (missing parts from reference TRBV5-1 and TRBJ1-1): KAGVTQTPRYLIKTRGQQVTLSCSPISGHRSVSWYQQTPGQGLQFLFEYFSETQRNKGNFPGRFSGRQFSNSRSEMNVSTLELGDSALYLCASSLQGKGAFFGQGTRLTVV.

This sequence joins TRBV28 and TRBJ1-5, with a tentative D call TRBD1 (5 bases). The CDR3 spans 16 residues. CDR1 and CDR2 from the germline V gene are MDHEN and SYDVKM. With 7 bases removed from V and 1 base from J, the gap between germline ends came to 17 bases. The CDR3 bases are TGTGCCAGCAATCCCGGGGGGTTATTGAGCAATCAGCCCCAGCATTTT. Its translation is CASNPGGLLSNQPQHF.

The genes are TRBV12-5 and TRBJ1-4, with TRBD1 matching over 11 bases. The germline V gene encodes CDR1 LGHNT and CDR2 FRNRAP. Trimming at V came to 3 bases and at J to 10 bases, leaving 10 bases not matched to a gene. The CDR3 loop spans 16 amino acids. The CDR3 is CASGFAPPGQGGKLFF. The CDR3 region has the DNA TGTGCTAGTGGTTTTGCCCCCCCGGGACAGGGGGGAAAACTGTTTTTT.

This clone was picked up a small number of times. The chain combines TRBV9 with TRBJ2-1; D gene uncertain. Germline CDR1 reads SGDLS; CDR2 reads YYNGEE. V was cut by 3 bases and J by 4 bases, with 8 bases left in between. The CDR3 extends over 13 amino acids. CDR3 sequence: CASSASDYNEQFF. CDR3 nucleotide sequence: TGTGCCAGCAGCGCCTCAGATTACAATGAGCAGTTCTTC.

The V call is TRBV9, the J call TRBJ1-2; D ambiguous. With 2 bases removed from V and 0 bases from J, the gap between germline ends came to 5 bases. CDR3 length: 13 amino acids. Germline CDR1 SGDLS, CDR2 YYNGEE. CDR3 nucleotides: TGTGCCAGCAGCGTTTTTCCTAACTATGGCTACACCTTC. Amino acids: CASSVFPNYGYTF. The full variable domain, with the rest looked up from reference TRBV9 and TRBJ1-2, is DSGVTQTPKHLITATGQRVTLRCSPRSGDLSVYWYQQSLDQGLQFLIQYYNGEERAKGNILERFSAQQFPDLHSELNLSSLELGDSALYFCASSVFPNYGYTFGSGTRLTVV.

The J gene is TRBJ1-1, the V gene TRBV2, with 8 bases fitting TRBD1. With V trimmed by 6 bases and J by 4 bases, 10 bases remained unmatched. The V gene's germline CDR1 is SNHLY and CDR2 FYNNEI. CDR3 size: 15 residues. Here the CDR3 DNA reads TGTGCCAGCAGCGCTCAGGGGGCGCGGGGCACTGAAGCTTTCTTT. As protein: CASSAQGARGTEAFF.

The CDR3 coding sequence is TGTGCCAGTAGTATTGGTGCAGGCTCCTATAATTCACCCCTCCACTTT. Translation: CASSIGAGSYNSPLHF. The V and J genes are TRBV19 and TRBJ1-6; D gene uncertain. The CDR3 runs to 16 residues. Germline V gene sequence: CDR1 LNHDA, CDR2 SQIVND (reference sequence). With 3 bases removed from V and 0 bases from J, the gap between germline ends came to 9 bases. The complete variable domain, with remaining parts taken from reference TRBV19 and TRBJ1-6, reads DGGITQSPKYLFRKEGQNVTLSCEQNLNHDAMYWYRQDPGQGLRLIYYSQIVNDFQKGDIAEGYSVSREKKESFPLTVTSAQKNPTAFYLCASSIGAGSYNSPLHFGNGTRLTVT.

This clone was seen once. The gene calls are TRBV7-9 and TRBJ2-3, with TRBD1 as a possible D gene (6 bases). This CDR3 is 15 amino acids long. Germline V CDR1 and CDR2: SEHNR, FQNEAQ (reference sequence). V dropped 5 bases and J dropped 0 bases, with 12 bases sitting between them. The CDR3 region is CASSQGQMSTDTQYF. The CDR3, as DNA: TGTGCCAGCAGCCAAGGACAGATGAGCACAGATACGCAGTATTTT.

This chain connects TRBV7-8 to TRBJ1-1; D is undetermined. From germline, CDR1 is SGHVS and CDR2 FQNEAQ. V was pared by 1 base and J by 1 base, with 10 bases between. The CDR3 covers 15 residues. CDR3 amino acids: CASSLGRLQNTEAFF. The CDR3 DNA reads TGTGCCAGCAGCTTAGGACGTCTTCAGAACACTGAAGCTTTCTTT. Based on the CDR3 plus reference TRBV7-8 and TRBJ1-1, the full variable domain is GAGVSQSPRYKVAKRGQDVALRCDPISGHVSLFWYQQALGQGPEFLTYFQNEAQLDKSGLPSDRFFAERPEGSVSTLKIQRTQQEDSAVYLCASSLGRLQNTEAFFGQGTRLTVV.

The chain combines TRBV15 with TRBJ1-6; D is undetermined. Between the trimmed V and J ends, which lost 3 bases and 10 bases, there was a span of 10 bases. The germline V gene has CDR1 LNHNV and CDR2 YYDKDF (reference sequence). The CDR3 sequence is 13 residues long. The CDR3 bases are TGTGCCACCAGCAGTCGCAGAGCCTCACCCCTCCACTTT. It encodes CATSSRRASPLHF. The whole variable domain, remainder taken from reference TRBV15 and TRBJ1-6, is DAMVIQNPRYQVTQFGKPVTLSCSQTLNHNVMYWYQQKSSQAPKLLFHYYDKDFNNEADTPDNFQSRRPNTSFCFLDIRSPGLGDTAMYLCATSSRRASPLHFGNGTRLTVT.

The CDR3 nucleotides read TGTGCCAGCAGCCAATTATTATCAGGGGGCTATCAGCCCCAGCATTTT. Its protein is CASSQLLSGGYQPQHF. This chain uses TRBV7-8 with TRBJ1-5; 8 positions agree with TRBD1. This CDR3 region has 16 residues. The germline V gene has CDR1 SGHVS and CDR2 FQNEAQ. V was pared by 5 bases and J by 5 bases, with 11 bases of the junction left unmatched.

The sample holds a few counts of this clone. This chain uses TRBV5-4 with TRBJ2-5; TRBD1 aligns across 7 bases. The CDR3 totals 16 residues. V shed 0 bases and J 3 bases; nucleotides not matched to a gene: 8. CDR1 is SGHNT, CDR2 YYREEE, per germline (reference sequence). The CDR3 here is CASSLDRGVREETQYF. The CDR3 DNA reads TGTGCCAGCAGCTTGGACAGGGGAGTGAGGGAAGAGACCCAGTACTTC. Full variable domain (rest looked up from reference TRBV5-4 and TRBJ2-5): ETGVTQSPTHLIKTRGQQVTLRCSSQSGHNTVSWYQQALGQGPQFIFQYYREEENGRGNFPPRFSGLQFPNYSSELNVNALELDDSALYLCASSLDRGVREETQYFGPGTRLLVL.

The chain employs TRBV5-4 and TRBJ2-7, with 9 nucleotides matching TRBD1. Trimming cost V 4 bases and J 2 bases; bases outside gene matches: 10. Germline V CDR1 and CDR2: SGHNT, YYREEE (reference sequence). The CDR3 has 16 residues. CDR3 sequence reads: CASSPGSGTGTYEQYF. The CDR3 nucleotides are TGTGCCAGCAGCCCGGGGTCCGGGACAGGGACCTACGAGCAGTACTTC.